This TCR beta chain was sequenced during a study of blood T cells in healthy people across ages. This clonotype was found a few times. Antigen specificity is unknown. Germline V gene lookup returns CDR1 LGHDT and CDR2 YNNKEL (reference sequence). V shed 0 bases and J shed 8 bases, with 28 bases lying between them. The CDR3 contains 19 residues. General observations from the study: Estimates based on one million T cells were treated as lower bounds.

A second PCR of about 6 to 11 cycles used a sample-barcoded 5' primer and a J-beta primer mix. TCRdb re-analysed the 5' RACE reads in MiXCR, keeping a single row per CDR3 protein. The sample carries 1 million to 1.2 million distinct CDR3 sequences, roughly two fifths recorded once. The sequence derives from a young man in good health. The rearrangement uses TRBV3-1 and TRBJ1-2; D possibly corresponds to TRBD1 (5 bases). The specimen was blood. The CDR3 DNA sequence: TGTGCCAGCAGCCAAGATCGGTCGGTGTGGCAGGGTCGTGTCGGGGGCTACACCTTC. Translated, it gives CASSQDRSVWQGRVGGYTF.